Listed here are 29 T cell receptor beta chains from one sample, sequenced in a study of siplizumab effects on memory and regulatory T cells (dated by TCRdb to between 2018 and 2021). Libraries were constructed by the immunoSEQ multiplex PCR assay. TCRdb carries this immuneACCESS record with in-frame sequences only. Its versions omit some clonotypes, under half of them owing to an unresolved V gene in the studies checked, with the rest unexplained. Present in this sample are about 100,000 clones, 92% of which were seen just once. Approximately 0.66% of the sample is taken by the ten largest. Source material: Tregs sorted from blood. The receptors were sampled from a human donor in good health.

Concerning this clone itself: Mismatch with germline at one junction end may stem from a read error. The chain carries TRBV18 and TRBJ2-7; 13 bases are shared with TRBD2. The CDR3 contains 17 residues. CDR1 is KGHSH and CDR2 is LQKENI in the germline V gene. The CDR3: CASSPLGLAGDSHEQYF. CDR3 bases: TGTGCCAGCTCACCACTCGGACTAGCGGGAGACTCCCACGAGCAGTACTTC.

In the case of this clone: The limits of the CDR3 on the DNA are not certain, so only TCRdb's listed CDR3 is given. This sequence joins TRBV29-1 and TRBJ2-5; the listed D gene, TRBD2, was not tested against the DNA. Including both end residues, the CDR3 is 10 amino acids long. Germline V lookup: CDR1 SQVTM, CDR2 ANQGSEA. CDR3 amino acids: CSVWRGTQYF.

V gene TRBV9 combines with J gene TRBJ2-2; D is undetermined. Germline loops: CDR1 SGDLS, CDR2 YYNGEE. Deletions cut 0 bases from V and 7 bases from J, with 4 bases between. This CDR3 is 12 amino acids long. Written as DNA, the CDR3 is TGTGCCAGCAGCGTAGTTCACGGGGAGCTGTTTTTT. Translation gives CASSVVHGELFF.

V gene TRBV10-3 combines with J gene TRBJ2-5; the D gene is possibly TRBD1 (6 bases). Trimming cost V 0 bases and J 1 base, with 6 bases left between them. Germline CDR1 ENHRY, CDR2 SYGVKD. This CDR3 contains 14 residues. CDR3 sequence reads: CAISESRGQETQYF. The CDR3 DNA sequence: TGTGCCATCAGTGAGTCCAGGGGCCAAGAGACCCAGTACTTC.

J is TRBJ2-7 and V is TRBV19; tentatively, D is TRBD1 or TRBD2 (5 bases each). The CDR3 runs to 15 residues. Germline V lookup: CDR1 LNHDA, CDR2 SQIVND (reference sequence). Trimming pared 5 bases from V and 3 bases from J, leaving 17 bases between. The CDR3 sequence is CASSSPLGRVYEQYF. CDR3 coding DNA: TGTGCCAGTAGTTCTCCTTTGGGACGAGTCTACGAGCAGTACTTC.

The chain employs TRBV6-5 and TRBJ2-7, with TRBD2 matching over 7 bases. The CDR3 has 14 amino acids. Germline V lookup: CDR1 MNHEY, CDR2 SVGAGI. J was trimmed by 2 bases and V by 6 bases; bases with no gene match: 7. The CDR3 coding sequence is TGTGCCAGCAGGGCCTTGGGGGGGACCTACGAGCAGTACTTC. Translation gives CASRALGGTYEQYF.

The chain links TRBV6-6 to TRBJ1-2, with 9 bases aligning to TRBD1. CDR3 length equals 16 residues. V shed 6 bases, J shed 5 bases, and the junction held 13 bases outside the gene matches. Germline CDR1 MNHNY, CDR2 SVGAGI (reference sequence). The CDR3: CASSRGQGLDQYGYTF. The CDR3 DNA reads TGTGCCAGCAGCCGAGGACAGGGGCTAGATCAGTATGGCTACACCTTC.

This clone was seen only a few times. The chain couples TRBV27 to TRBJ2-7; 8 nucleotides line up with TRBD2. The CDR3 length is 13 residues. The ends lost 5 bases at V and 3 bases at J; junction bases unmatched: 3. Germline V gene lookup returns CDR1 MNHEY and CDR2 SMNVEV (reference sequence). The CDR3 bases are TGTGCCAGCAGTCGGACTAGCAGCTACGAGCAGTACTTC. This gives the protein CASSRTSSYEQYF.

The chain combines TRBV29-1 with TRBJ2-7; D unresolved. The length of the CDR3 is 12 residues. V dropped 4 bases and J dropped 1 base, with 8 bases sitting between them. The germline CDR1 and CDR2 sequences are SQVTM and ANQGSEA. The CDR3 region has the DNA TGCAGCGTTGTGTTGGTGTCCTACGAGCAGTACTTC. Protein product: CSVVLVSYEQYF.

The chain couples TRBV6-4 to TRBJ1-1; D is ambiguous. Trimming cost V 0 bases and J 1 base, with 3 bases left between them. Germline values: CDR1 MRHNA, CDR2 SNTAGT. The CDR3 has 13 residues. The CDR3, as DNA: TGTGCCAGCAGTGACTCGGAGAACACTGAAGCTTTCTTT. Amino acid sequence: CASSDSENTEAFF.

The rearrangement uses TRBV28 and TRBJ1-6, with D perhaps TRBD1 (5 bases). The CDR3 length is 15 residues. The germline CDR1 and CDR2 sequences are MDHEN and SYDVKM. Trimming stripped 5 bases from V and 7 bases from J, with 15 bases between. CDR3 in amino acids: CASSPPGGRNSPLHF. Written as DNA, the CDR3 is TGTGCCAGCAGTCCGCCGGGGGGTAGAAATTCACCCCTCCACTTT.

The V call is TRBV25-1, the J call TRBJ2-1; D assignment may be TRBD1 or TRBD2 (5 bases each). The CDR3 contains 13 residues. V shed 7 bases and J shed 7 bases, with 14 bases lying between them. Germline assignment: CDR1 MGHDK and CDR2 SYGVNS. The CDR3 region is CASTRLGGNEQFF. CDR3 DNA sequence: TGTGCCAGCACCAGACTTGGGGGAAATGAGCAGTTCTTC. Variable domain in full (rest from reference TRBV25-1 and TRBJ2-1): EADIYQTPRYLVIGTGKKITLECSQTMGHDKMYWYQQDPGMELHLIHYSYGVNSTEKGDLSSESTVSRIRTEHFPLTLESARPSHTSQYLCASTRLGGNEQFFGPGTRLTVL.

This sequence joins TRBV6-5 and TRBJ1-2, with D possibly being TRBD1 (5 bases). The germline CDR1 and CDR2 sequences are MNHEY and SVGAGI. The CDR3 spans 13 residues. V dropped 4 bases and J dropped 8 bases, with 14 bases sitting between them. CDR3 region: CASSSGGKRGYTF. In DNA form, the CDR3 reads TGTGCCAGCAGTTCGGGGGGAAAACGGGGCTACACCTTC.

The chain uses TRBV7-3 and TRBJ2-3; no clear D. CDR1 is SGHTA, CDR2 FQGTGA, per germline. V was clipped by 4 bases and J by 0 bases, with 11 bases between them. The CDR3 has 15 residues. The CDR3 region is CASSSQSGSTDTQYF. The CDR3 region has the DNA TGTGCCAGCAGCTCACAGTCAGGAAGCACAGATACGCAGTATTTT.

The chain carries TRBV15 and TRBJ2-4; maybe TRBD2 (6 bases). The CDR3 loop spans 13 amino acids. The V gene's germline CDR1 is LNHNV and CDR2 YYDKDF (reference sequence). V was clipped by 5 bases and J by 1 base, with 6 bases between them. CDR3 nucleotide sequence: TGTGCCACCAGCCGGGAGGCCAAAAACATTCAGTACTTC. Translated: CATSREAKNIQYF. Full variable domain (missing parts from reference TRBV15 and TRBJ2-4): DAMVIQNPRYQVTQFGKPVTLSCSQTLNHNVMYWYQQKSSQAPKLLFHYYDKDFNNEADTPDNFQSRRPNTSFCFLDIRSPGLGDTAMYLCATSREAKNIQYFGAGTRLSVL.

V is TRBV5-1 and J is TRBJ2-5; possible D gene TRBD2, 5 bases. Trimming shortened V by 5 bases and J by 1 base, and 6 bases separated the two germline ends. Germline loops: CDR1 SGHRS, CDR2 YFSETQ. The CDR3 spans 12 residues. In nucleotides, the CDR3 is TGCGCCAGCAGGGACTCCCAAGAGACCCAGTACTTC. Translating it yields CASRDSQETQYF. Using reference TRBV5-1 and TRBJ2-5 for the parts outside the CDR3, the full variable domain is KAGVTQTPRYLIKTRGQQVTLSCSPISGHRSVSWYQQTPGQGLQFLFEYFSETQRNKGNFPGRFSGRQFSNSRSEMNVSTLELGDSALYLCASRDSQETQYFGPGTRLLVL.

This clone has a single count. The chain couples TRBV27 to TRBJ2-2; no clear D gene. V lost 8 bases and J 7 bases, leaving 14 bases between the germline ends. Looked up from germline, CDR1 is MNHEY and CDR2 is SMNVEV (reference sequence). The CDR3 loop spans 13 amino acids. The CDR3 protein is CASRPPGGGELFF. In nucleotides, the CDR3 is TGTGCCAGCCGGCCACCTGGCGGCGGGGAGCTGTTTTTT.

The chain combines TRBV28 with TRBJ2-1, with 8 bases identical to TRBD1. From germline, CDR1 is MDHEN and CDR2 SYDVKM. This CDR3 has 14 residues. V lost 6 bases and J lost 7; bases outside the gene matches: 8. This CDR3 reads CASRPAGGHNEQFF. As DNA, the CDR3 is TGTGCCAGCAGGCCCGCAGGGGGCCATAATGAGCAGTTCTTC.

The rearrangement joins TRBV5-1 to TRBJ1-2; TRBD1 is a possible D gene (6 bases). Germline V gene lookup returns CDR1 SGHRS and CDR2 YFSETQ. CDR3 length: 15 residues. V was shortened by 6 bases and J by 8 bases, with 23 bases between the two germline ends. The CDR3 DNA is TGCGCCAGCAACCGGGGGCAGGGGTCCTCTGACGGCTACACCTTC. Its translation: CASNRGQGSSDGYTF. Drawing the rest from reference TRBV5-1 and TRBJ1-2, the complete variable domain is KAGVTQTPRYLIKTRGQQVTLSCSPISGHRSVSWYQQTPGQGLQFLFEYFSETQRNKGNFPGRFSGRQFSNSRSEMNVSTLELGDSALYLCASNRGQGSSDGYTFGSGTRLTVV.

The V and J genes are TRBV25-1 and TRBJ2-7; TRBD1 aligns across 9 bases. Germline CDR1 and CDR2: MGHDK and SYGVNS. The CDR3 spans 15 residues. J lost 5 bases, V lost 3 bases, and 8 bases had no gene match. This CDR3 is CASSESDRGSHEQYF. For the CDR3, the DNA is TGTGCCAGCAGTGAGTCGGACAGGGGCTCTCACGAGCAGTACTTC.

The rearrangement joins TRBV10-3 to TRBJ2-6; 7 nucleotides agree with TRBD1. The CDR3 runs to 17 residues. Germline V CDR1 and CDR2: ENHRY, SYGVKD. J lost 3 bases, V lost 0 bases, and 5 bases had no gene match. The CDR3, as DNA: TGTGCCATCAGTGAGTCGAGGGGGCCGCTTGGGGCCAACGTCCTGACTTTC. Its protein product is CAISESRGPLGANVLTF.

The chain joins TRBV19 to TRBJ2-7; TRBD1 agrees at 7 bases. Trimming at V came to 5 bases and at J to 3 bases, leaving 4 bases not matched to a gene. CDR3 length: 13 residues. Germline CDR1 and CDR2: LNHDA and SQIVND (reference sequence). The CDR3 is CASSPGQNYEQYF. CDR3 nucleotide sequence: TGTGCCAGTAGTCCGGGACAGAACTACGAGCAGTACTTC. The complete variable domain, with remaining parts taken from reference TRBV19 and TRBJ2-7, reads DGGITQSPKYLFRKEGQNVTLSCEQNLNHDAMYWYRQDPGQGLRLIYYSQIVNDFQKGDIAEGYSVSREKKESFPLTVTSAQKNPTAFYLCASSPGQNYEQYFGPGTRLTVT.

The rearrangement links TRBV2 to TRBJ1-5; 8 bases line up with TRBD1. V lost 5 bases, J lost 2 bases, and 5 bases stayed unmatched. This CDR3 has 15 amino acids. The germline gives CDR1 SNHLY, CDR2 FYNNEI. This chain's CDR3 is CASSKSGQGNQPQHF. In DNA form, the CDR3 reads TGTGCCAGCAGTAAATCGGGACAGGGCAATCAGCCCCAGCATTTT.

V and J are TRBV5-1 and TRBJ2-4, with D maybe TRBD2 (5 bases). The CDR3 contains 16 residues. Germline CDR1 is SGHRS and CDR2 is YFSETQ. Trimming left V 0 bases short and J 0 bases short, with 10 bases between. The CDR3 DNA reads TGCGCCAGCAGCTTGGGATCAGGACTAGCCAAAAACATTCAGTACTTC. Its translation: CASSLGSGLAKNIQYF.

This chain uses TRBV6-1 with TRBJ1-5; the D is unclear. Germline lookup yields CDR1 MNHNS and CDR2 SASEGT. The CDR3 has 15 amino acids. V lost 2 bases, J lost 3 bases, and 11 bases lay in between. The CDR3 bases are TGTGCCAGCAGTGAATGGGGAGGGTTCAATCAGCCCCAGCATTTT. The encoded protein is CASSEWGGFNQPQHF.

The chain has TRBV11-3 and TRBJ2-1; D is uncertain. V was clipped by 1 base and J by 9 bases, with 4 bases between them. Germline V gene sequence: CDR1 SGHNT, CDR2 YENEEA. This CDR3 has 11 residues. CDR3 coding DNA: TGTGCCAGCAGCTTAGGGAGTGAGCAGTTCTTC. The encoded protein is CASSLGSEQFF.

The chain joins TRBV11-3 to TRBJ1-1, with D perhaps TRBD1 (5 bases). V lost 1 base to trimming and J lost 4 bases, with 7 bases between them. The CDR3 sequence is 13 residues long. Germline loops: CDR1 SGHNT, CDR2 YENEEA. CDR3 protein: CASSLAQGTEAFF. The CDR3 nucleotides are TGTGCCAGCAGCTTAGCCCAGGGCACTGAAGCTTTCTTT.

J is TRBJ2-2 and V is TRBV11-3; D is possibly TRBD2 (6 bases). The V gene lost 4 bases and the J gene lost 5 bases, with 11 bases spanning the gap. The CDR3 loop spans 14 amino acids. Germline CDR1 is SGHNT and CDR2 is YENEEA. This chain's CDR3 is CASSYSGRTGELFF. CDR3 DNA sequence: TGTGCCAGCAGCTACTCGGGGAGGACCGGGGAGCTGTTTTTT.

This sequence joins TRBV18 and TRBJ2-1, with D perhaps matching TRBD2 (5 bases). The V and J ends lost 4 bases and 9 bases respectively, with 10 bases between them. CDR3 size: 12 residues. Looked up from germline, CDR1 is KGHSH and CDR2 is LQKENI. DNA for the CDR3: TGTGCCAGCTCACAACTAGTTTTTGAGCAGTTCTTC. This encodes CASSQLVFEQFF.